This T cell receptor (beta chain) came from a study of cytomegalovirus exposure and HLA in healthy donors. Looked up from germline, CDR1 is SGHVS and CDR2 is FQNEAQ. The CDR3 length is 14 residues. Trimming stripped 8 bases from V and 0 bases from J, with 10 bases between. A note on this clone: Its antigen is not known.

13 Jbeta primers and 60 Vbeta primers were used for the PCR. Generated by immunoSEQ multiplex PCR, the TCRdb table keeps only in-frame clones and is missing some. The sample lists 100,000 to 150,000 clones, roughly 80% seen once, with 0.95% to 1.5% in the top ten. Donors likely had unrecorded immune exposures despite being nominally healthy when sampled. Points from the study as a whole: Common viral pathogens (according to a later analysis) appeared linked to several of the most significant clusters. Later work associated fewer than 20,000 TCR beta sequences with HLA alleles at 0.05 false discovery rate. Cytomegalovirus association was listed for around 170 TCR beta chains.

This sequence originates from a boy younger than 18 in good health and CMV-seronegative. Sequencing was performed on PBMCs. This chain connects TRBV7-8 to TRBJ1-4, with D possibly matching TRBD1 (6 bases). CDR3 coding DNA: TGTGCCAGCGGCAGGGGTACAACTAATGAAAAACTGTTTTTT. This sequence encodes CASGRGTTNEKLFF.